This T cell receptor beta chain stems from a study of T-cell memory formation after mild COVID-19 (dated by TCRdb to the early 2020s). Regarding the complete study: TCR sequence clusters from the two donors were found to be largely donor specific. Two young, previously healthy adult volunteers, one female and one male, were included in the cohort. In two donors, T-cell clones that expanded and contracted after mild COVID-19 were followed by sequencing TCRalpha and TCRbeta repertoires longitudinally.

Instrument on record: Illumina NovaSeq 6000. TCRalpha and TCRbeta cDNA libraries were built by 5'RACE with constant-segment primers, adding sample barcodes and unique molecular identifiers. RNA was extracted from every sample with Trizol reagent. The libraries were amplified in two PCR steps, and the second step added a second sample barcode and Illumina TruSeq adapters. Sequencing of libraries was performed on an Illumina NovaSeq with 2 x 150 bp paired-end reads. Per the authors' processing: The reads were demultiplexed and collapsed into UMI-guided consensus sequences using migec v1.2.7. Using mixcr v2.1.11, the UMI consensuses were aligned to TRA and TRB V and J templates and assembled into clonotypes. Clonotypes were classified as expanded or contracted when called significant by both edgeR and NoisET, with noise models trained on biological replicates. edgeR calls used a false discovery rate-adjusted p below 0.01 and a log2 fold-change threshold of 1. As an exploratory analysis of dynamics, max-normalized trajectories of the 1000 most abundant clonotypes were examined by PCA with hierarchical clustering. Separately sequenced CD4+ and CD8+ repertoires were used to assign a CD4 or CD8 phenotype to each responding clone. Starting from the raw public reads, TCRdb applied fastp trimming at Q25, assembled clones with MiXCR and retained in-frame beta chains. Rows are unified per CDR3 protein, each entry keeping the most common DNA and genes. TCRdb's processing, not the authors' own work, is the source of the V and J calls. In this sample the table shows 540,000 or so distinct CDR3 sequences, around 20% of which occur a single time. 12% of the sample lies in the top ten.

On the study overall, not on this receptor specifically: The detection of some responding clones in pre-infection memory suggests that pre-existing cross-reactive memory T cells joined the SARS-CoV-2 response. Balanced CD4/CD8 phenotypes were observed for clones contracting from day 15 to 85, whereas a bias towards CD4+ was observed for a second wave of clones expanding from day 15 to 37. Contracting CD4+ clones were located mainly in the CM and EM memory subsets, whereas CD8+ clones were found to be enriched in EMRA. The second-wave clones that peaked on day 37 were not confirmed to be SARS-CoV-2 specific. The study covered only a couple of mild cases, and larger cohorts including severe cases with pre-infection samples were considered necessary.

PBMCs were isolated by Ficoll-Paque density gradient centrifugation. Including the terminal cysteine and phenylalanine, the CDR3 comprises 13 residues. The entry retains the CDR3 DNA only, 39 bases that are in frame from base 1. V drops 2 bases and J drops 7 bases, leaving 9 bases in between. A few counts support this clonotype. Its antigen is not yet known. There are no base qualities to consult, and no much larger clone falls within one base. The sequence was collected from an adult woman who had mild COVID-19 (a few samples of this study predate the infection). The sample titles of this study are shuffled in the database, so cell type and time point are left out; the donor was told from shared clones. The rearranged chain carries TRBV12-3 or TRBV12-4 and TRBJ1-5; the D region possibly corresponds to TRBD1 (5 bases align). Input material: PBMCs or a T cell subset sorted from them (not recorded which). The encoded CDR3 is CASSLRGGQPQHF. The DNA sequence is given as TGTGCCAGCAGTTTAAGGGGAGGCCAGCCCCAGCATTTT.